A single sample is the source of the 30 T cell receptor beta chains below, sequenced in a study of neoadjuvant anti-PD-1 for oral cavity cancer. The repertoire was sequenced with immunoSEQ multiplex PCR; TCRdb's copy has only in-frame clones and lacks some. The profile shows 13,000 to 15,000 clones, about two thirds of them singletons. Time point here: after neoadjuvant nivolumab, at surgical resection. The sequences come from PBMCs, collected after nivolumab (anti-PD-1) treatment. Source of these receptors: a person aged 40-85 years with oral cavity squamous cell carcinoma.

The V and J genes are TRBV14 and TRBJ1-1; D remains unclear. Germline values: CDR1 SGHDN, CDR2 FVKESK. Trimming took off 1 base at V and 4 bases at J, with 10 bases between the two ends. The CDR3 runs to 14 residues. The DNA of the CDR3 is TGTGCCAGCAGCCAAGTAGACATGCGCACTGAAGCTTTCTTT. This encodes CASSQVDMRTEAFF. Full variable domain (outside the CDR3, taken from reference TRBV14 and TRBJ1-1): EAGVTQFPSHSVIEKGQTVTLRCDPISGHDNLYWYRRVMGKEIKFLLHFVKESKQDESGMPNNRFLAERTGGTYSTLKVQPAELEDSGVYFCASSQVDMRTEAFFGQGTRLTVV.

This clone was seen more than once but under ten times. This chain links TRBV14 with TRBJ2-7, with TRBD2 as a possible D gene (5 bases). CDR1 is SGHDN, CDR2 FVKESK, per germline. V lost 5 bases and J lost 2, with 13 bases in between. The CDR3 spans 14 residues. This CDR3 is CASSAVLRAYEQYF. For the CDR3, the DNA is TGTGCCAGCAGCGCCGTACTGCGGGCCTACGAGCAGTACTTC. The variable domain in full, with the rest retrieved from reference TRBV14 and TRBJ2-7, is EAGVTQFPSHSVIEKGQTVTLRCDPISGHDNLYWYRRVMGKEIKFLLHFVKESKQDESGMPNNRFLAERTGGTYSTLKVQPAELEDSGVYFCASSAVLRAYEQYFGPGTRLTVT.

The chain recombines TRBV28 with TRBJ2-7, with D perhaps assigned TRBD1 or TRBD2 (5 bases each). The CDR3 contains 17 residues. The germline V gene has CDR1 MDHEN and CDR2 SYDVKM. The V end lost 4 bases, the J end lost 3 bases, and 22 bases lay between the germline ends. The CDR3 is CASSSQIRDGNFYEQYF. CDR3 in DNA: TGTGCCAGCAGTTCACAAATTCGGGACGGAAACTTCTACGAGCAGTACTTC.

This chain uses TRBV19 with TRBJ2-3, with D possibly TRBD2 on 6 matching bases. From germline, CDR1 is LNHDA and CDR2 SQIVND (reference sequence). The CDR3 is made up of 15 amino acids. Trimming left V 1 base short and J 0 bases short, with 8 bases between. The CDR3 sequence: CASSIGGTSTDTQYF. DNA for the CDR3: TGTGCCAGTAGTATAGGCGGGACTAGCACAGATACGCAGTATTTT.

The chain joins TRBV27 to TRBJ1-1; tentative D call: TRBD1 (5 bases). Germline loops: CDR1 MNHEY, CDR2 SMNVEV (reference sequence). CDR3 length equals 13 residues. With 4 bases removed from V and 4 bases from J, the gap between germline ends came to 10 bases. The CDR3 sequence is CASSWGGGTEAFF. CDR3 bases: TGTGCCAGCAGTTGGGGGGGAGGCACTGAAGCTTTCTTT.

The V call is TRBV28, the J call TRBJ1-1; 9 bases align to TRBD1. J gave up 6 bases and V 6 bases, and 8 bases lay outside the gene matches. Per the germline V gene, CDR1 is MDHEN and CDR2 is SYDVKM. This CDR3 contains 14 residues. The CDR3 DNA follows: TGTGCCAGCAGCGCACAGGGGGCAAGGTCTGAAGCTTTCTTT. Translated, it gives CASSAQGARSEAFF. Full variable domain (remainder filled in from reference TRBV28 and TRBJ1-1): DVKVTQSSRYLVKRTGEKVFLECVQDMDHENMFWYRQDPGLGLRLIYFSYDVKMKEKGDIPEGYSVSREKKERFSLILESASTNQTSMYLCASSAQGARSEAFFGQGTRLTVV.

This chain connects TRBV6-5 to TRBJ2-7, with D possibly matching TRBD2 (5 bases). The V gene lost 6 bases and the J gene lost 3 bases, with 18 bases spanning the gap. The CDR3 covers 15 residues. Germline V CDR1 and CDR2: MNHEY, SVGAGI. CDR3 sequence: CASRPTRLGSYEQYF. In DNA form, the CDR3 reads TGTGCCAGCAGGCCCACTAGGTTAGGCAGCTACGAGCAGTACTTC.

The sample holds a few counts of this clone. The gene calls are TRBV7-9 and TRBJ2-1; tentatively, D is TRBD2 (5 bases). The germline CDR1 and CDR2 sequences are SEHNR and FQNEAQ (reference sequence). Trimming left V 1 base short and J 9 bases short, with 10 bases between. The CDR3 length is 13 residues. The CDR3 DNA reads TGTGCCAGCAGCTTAGAAGCAGCGGTTGAGCAGTTCTTC. Translation gives CASSLEAAVEQFF.

This clone appeared a single time. The junction departs from the called germline gene at one end, perhaps through a read error. J is TRBJ2-1 and V is TRBV7-7; no clear D. CDR1 and CDR2 (germline): SSHAT, FNYEAQ (reference sequence). The CDR3 is 13 residues long. DNA for the CDR3: TGTGCTAGCAGTCCTGACTCGAACAATGAGCAGTTCTTC. It codes for CASSPDSNNEQFF.

For the CDR3, the DNA is TGTGCCAGTAGTGATACAGGGGGCCAGCCCCAGCATTTT. The encoded protein is CASSDTGGQPQHF. The rearrangement links TRBV19 to TRBJ1-5; 9 bases match TRBD1. Germline V CDR1 and CDR2: LNHDA, SQIVND (reference sequence). The CDR3 contains 13 residues. V lost 5 bases, J lost 7 bases, and 3 bases stayed unmatched.

J is TRBJ2-7 and V is TRBV27; D might be TRBD1 or TRBD2, each matching 6 bases. From germline, CDR1 is MNHEY and CDR2 SMNVEV (reference sequence). Trimming stripped 6 bases from V and 3 bases from J, with 15 bases between. CDR3 length equals 14 residues. The CDR3 DNA reads as TGTGCCAGCAGCCCGGGGGCGATGAACTACGAGCAGTACTTC. This sequence encodes CASSPGAMNYEQYF.

The table lists this clone with a count of one. The chain has TRBV5-1 and TRBJ2-1, with D hard to call. The V gene lost 0 bases and the J gene lost 4 bases, with 11 bases spanning the gap. This CDR3 has 15 residues. Germline values: CDR1 SGHRS, CDR2 YFSETQ. The DNA for the CDR3 is TGCGCCAGCAGCTTGGACAGCACACCATACAATGAGCAGTTCTTC. Protein: CASSLDSTPYNEQFF.

This chain links TRBV6-5 with TRBJ2-1; D is possibly TRBD2 (5 bases). The germline CDR1 and CDR2 sequences are MNHEY and SVGAGI. Deletions cut 2 bases from V and 7 bases from J, with 12 bases between. There are 14 residues in the CDR3. The CDR3, as DNA: TGTGCCAGCAGTTACGGGCTAGCCTTAAATGAGCAGTTCTTC. Translated, it gives CASSYGLALNEQFF.

This clone was recorded a few times. The chain combines TRBV2 with TRBJ1-4; perhaps TRBD1 as D (5 bases). Germline assignment: CDR1 SNHLY and CDR2 FYNNEI. Trimming took 3 bases from V and 7 from J, leaving 15 bases between them. This CDR3 has 15 amino acids. The CDR3 spells CASSEVWGSGEKLFF. The CDR3 region has the DNA TGTGCCAGCAGTGAGGTTTGGGGGTCTGGTGAAAAACTGTTTTTT.

This chain links TRBV27 with TRBJ2-1; TRBD2 matches 12 bases. This CDR3 contains 15 residues. Germline V lookup: CDR1 MNHEY, CDR2 SMNVEV (reference sequence). Trimming at V came to 5 bases and at J to 5 bases, leaving 4 bases not matched to a gene. Here the CDR3 reads CASSRLAGVNNEQFF. CDR3 bases: TGTGCCAGCAGTCGACTAGCGGGAGTAAACAATGAGCAGTTCTTC.

This clone was observed a handful of times. The chain joins TRBV30 to TRBJ1-2, with 7 bases lining up with TRBD1. V lost 1 base and J lost 4; bases outside the gene matches: 3. CDR3 length: 13 residues. Looked up from germline, CDR1 is GTSNPN and CDR2 is SVGIG (reference sequence). CDR3 nucleotides: TGTGCCTGGAGTGGGGACAGCCCCTATGGCTACACCTTC. It encodes CAWSGDSPYGYTF.

The rearrangement uses TRBV18 and TRBJ2-7, with TRBD2 matching 7 bases. The CDR3 sequence is 14 residues long. Germline assignment: CDR1 KGHSH and CDR2 LQKENI. After removal of 4 bases from V and 4 bases from J, the junction contained 7 bases not matched to a gene. CDR3 sequence (DNA): TGTGCCAGCTCACTGGGAGGGGCGACTTACGAGCAGTACTTC. Translated, it gives CASSLGGATYEQYF. Based on the CDR3 plus reference TRBV18 and TRBJ2-7, the full variable domain is NAGVMQNPRHLVRRRGQEARLRCSPMKGHSHVYWYRQLPEEGLKFMVYLQKENIIDESGMPKERFSAEFPKEGPSILRIQQVVRGDSAAYFCASSLGGATYEQYFGPGTRLTVT.

The genes are TRBV2 and TRBJ1-2; no definite D call. The germline V gene encodes CDR1 SNHLY and CDR2 FYNNEI. The CDR3 has 10 amino acids. The CDR3 reads CTARLNGYTF. CDR3 sequence (DNA): TGTACGGCCAGGCTCAATGGCTACACCTTC.

The V call is TRBV28, the J call TRBJ2-1, with a weak D call TRBD2 (6 bases). Trimming pared 5 bases from V and 10 bases from J, leaving 18 bases between. The germline V gene has CDR1 MDHEN and CDR2 SYDVKM. This CDR3 region has 14 residues. The CDR3 region is CASSTQGGAREQFF. The DNA for the CDR3 is TGTGCCAGCAGTACCCAGGGAGGAGCGAGGGAGCAGTTCTTC.

This sequence joins TRBV14 and TRBJ2-5; D is possibly TRBD2 (6 bases). Trimming took 1 base from V and 3 from J, leaving 12 bases between them. The CDR3 loop spans 15 amino acids. Germline V gene sequence: CDR1 SGHDN, CDR2 FVKESK. CDR3: CASSQGLGGKETQYF. The CDR3 bases are TGTGCCAGCAGCCAAGGGTTAGGAGGGAAAGAGACCCAGTACTTC.

This rearrangement joins TRBV6-5 to TRBJ1-2; no clear D. CDR3 length: 13 residues. Germline lookup yields CDR1 MNHEY and CDR2 SVGAGI. V lost 5 bases, J lost 0 bases, and 7 bases lay in between. The CDR3 is CASSTAANYGYTF. The CDR3 nucleotides are TGTGCCAGCAGTACGGCAGCTAACTATGGCTACACCTTC.

The J gene is TRBJ2-7, the V gene TRBV14, with 8 bases aligning to TRBD1. Unmatched junction bases numbered 4, after V lost 0 bases and J lost 3 bases. Germline CDR1 SGHDN, CDR2 FVKESK. The length of the CDR3 is 15 residues. The CDR3 reads CASSQDKDRGYEQYF. DNA of the CDR3: TGTGCCAGCAGCCAAGATAAAGACAGGGGCTACGAGCAGTACTTC.

The chain couples TRBV2 to TRBJ2-3, with 7 bases identical to TRBD2. With 6 bases clipped from V and 2 bases from J, the junction kept 5 bases outside the gene matches. The CDR3 is made up of 14 amino acids. Germline V gene data show CDR1 as SNHLY and CDR2 as FYNNEI. The DNA for the CDR3 is TGTGCCAGCAGCCAGCGGGATCTCACAGATACGCAGTATTTT. Translating gives CASSQRDLTDTQYF.

This chain links TRBV7-8 with TRBJ2-1; no firm D call. CDR3 length: 14 amino acids. The V and J ends lost 4 bases and 4 bases respectively, with 11 bases between them. Germline lookup yields CDR1 SGHVS and CDR2 FQNEAQ. The CDR3 sequence: CASSSTRGYNEQFF. The CDR3 coding sequence is TGTGCCAGCAGCTCAACTCGCGGTTACAATGAGCAGTTCTTC.

This clone has just one count. The chain recombines TRBV4-1 with TRBJ2-5; no reliable D call. The germline CDR1 and CDR2 sequences are MGHRA and YSYEKL. The length of the CDR3 is 17 residues. Trimming took 0 bases from V and 2 from J, leaving 16 bases between them. The CDR3 coding sequence is TGCGCCAGCAGCCAAGATAGAGAGCGAACCCAACAAGAGACCCAGTACTTC. Amino acids: CASSQDRERTQQETQYF.

This clone was seen only once. The chain has TRBV12-5 and TRBJ1-1; D ambiguous. The CDR3 extends over 14 amino acids. Germline V gene lookup returns CDR1 LGHNT and CDR2 FRNRAP. Deletions cut 0 bases from V and 8 bases from J, with 13 bases between. The CDR3 region has the DNA TGTGCTAGTGGTTTGGTACCCTCCCCCAGGGAAGCTTTCTTT. The encoded protein is CASGLVPSPREAFF.

This clone appeared a few times. V gene TRBV28 combines with J gene TRBJ1-1, with unresolved D. V was clipped by 5 bases and J by 0 bases, with 4 bases between them. Germline V gives CDR1 MDHEN, CDR2 SYDVKM. The CDR3 sequence is 12 residues long. This CDR3 is CASSRVNTEAFF. CDR3 DNA: TGTGCCAGCAGTAGGGTGAACACTGAAGCTTTCTTT.

The CDR3 DNA sequence: TGTGCCAGCAGTTATGGACGCACAGATACGCAGTATTTT. This encodes CASSYGRTDTQYF. This chain links TRBV6-6 with TRBJ2-3; unclear D gene. The CDR3 extends over 13 amino acids. V was pared by 3 bases and J by 1 base, with 5 bases between. Germline V gene sequence: CDR1 MNHNY, CDR2 SVGAGI (reference sequence).

This clone was detected only once. V and J are TRBV5-8 and TRBJ2-1; D call uncertain. The V gene lost 0 bases and the J gene lost 3 bases, with 7 bases spanning the gap. The CDR3 runs to 14 residues. CDR1 SGHTS and CDR2 YDEGEE come from the germline V gene. The CDR3 here is CASSLVNSYNEQFF. Written as DNA, the CDR3 is TGTGCCAGCAGCTTGGTTAACAGCTACAATGAGCAGTTCTTC. The full variable domain, its missing parts supplied by reference TRBV5-8 and TRBJ2-1, is EAGVTQSPTHLIKTRGQQATLRCSPISGHTSVYWYQQALGLGLQFLLWYDEGEERNRGNFPPRFSGRQFPNYSSELNVNALELEDSALYLCASSLVNSYNEQFFGPGTRLTVL.

This clone has just one count. J is TRBJ1-1 and V is TRBV30; tentative D call: TRBD1 (5 bases). CDR1 is GTSNPN and CDR2 is SVGIG in the germline V gene (reference sequence). Deletions cut 0 bases from V and 4 bases from J, with 12 bases between. The CDR3 consists of 14 residues. DNA of the CDR3: TGTGCCTGGAGTGTCCAGGGAAGGGGCACTGAAGCTTTCTTT. Translating gives CAWSVQGRGTEAFF.